The next 27 T cell receptor beta chains were all read from a single sample in a study of metastatic and nonmetastatic thyroid tumors. Ahead of thyroid surgery, no patient had received treatment of any kind. TCRdb recomputed clones from the PCR reads via MiXCR. The sample yields around 20,000 clones, around 16% seen once. The source material was blood. All receptors derive from a male donor with papillary thyroid cancer or a benign thyroid nodule (not recorded which). Some clones in this sample may be carry-over from other donors' samples.

Within the sample, this clone is medium-sized. The chain recombines TRBV12-3 or TRBV12-4 with TRBJ2-7, with TRBD1 identical over 11 bases. The CDR3 covers 14 residues. Trimming at V came to 5 bases and at J to 3 bases, leaving 3 bases not matched to a gene. The CDR3 loop reads CASSRTGGLYEQYF. Written as DNA, the CDR3 is TGTGCCAGCAGTAGGACAGGGGGCCTCTACGAGCAGTACTTC.

This clone was found many times. The genes are TRBV28 and TRBJ1-6, with no clear D. Trimming removed 5 bases from V and 8 bases from J, with 7 bases in between. The CDR3 sequence is 12 residues long. Germline values: CDR1 MDHEN, CDR2 SYDVKM. The CDR3 reads CASSDLDSPLHF. The CDR3 coding sequence is TGTGCCAGCAGTGACCTGGATTCACCCCTCCACTTT.

In this sample, this clone turned up many times. V gene TRBV12-3 or TRBV12-4 combines with J gene TRBJ2-1; 10 bases line up with TRBD2. The CDR3 has 17 amino acids. V lost 5 bases, J lost 1 base, and 8 bases stayed unmatched. The CDR3 DNA sequence: TGTGCCAGCAGTAAGCGGGAGGGCCGGAGATCCTACAATGAGCAGTTCTTC. This encodes CASSKREGRRSYNEQFF.

The chain joins TRBV12-3 or TRBV12-4 to TRBJ1-1; no clear D gene. The ends were cut back, 2 bases at V and 0 bases at J, with 7 bases in the middle. The CDR3 is 14 amino acids. The CDR3 DNA follows: TGTGCCAGCAGTTTAACGGGTTTGAACACTGAAGCTTTCTTT. Protein: CASSLTGLNTEAFF.

This clone was seen ten or more times. The rearrangement joins TRBV2 to TRBJ2-3, with D unresolved. Germline V CDR1 and CDR2: SNHLY, FYNNEI. Trimming cost V 6 bases and J 4 bases, with 14 bases left between them. This CDR3 is 14 amino acids long. This CDR3 is CASSTPPGPDTQYF. CDR3 bases: TGTGCCAGCAGCACCCCGCCAGGACCAGATACGCAGTATTTT. The whole variable domain, remainder taken from reference TRBV2 and TRBJ2-3, is EPEVTQTPSHQVTQMGQEVILRCVPISNHLYFYWYRQILGQKVEFLVSFYNNEISEKSEIFDDQFSVERPDGSNFTLKIRSTKLEDSAMYFCASSTPPGPDTQYFGPGTRLTVL.

This clone was counted ten times or more. CDR3 protein: CASSFDSRDSPLHF. DNA for the CDR3: TGCGCCAGCAGCTTCGACAGTAGAGATTCACCCCTCCACTTT. The chain recombines TRBV5-1 with TRBJ1-6; D perhaps matches TRBD1 (5 bases). Trimming took off 2 bases at V and 8 bases at J, with 11 bases between the two ends. CDR3 length equals 14 residues. The germline V gene encodes CDR1 SGHRS and CDR2 YFSETQ.

This clone was picked up many times. The chain uses TRBV7-6 and TRBJ2-7; D is perhaps TRBD1 (5 bases). Germline V gene data show CDR1 as SGHVS and CDR2 as FNYEAQ. The CDR3 consists of 14 residues. V gave up 1 base and J gave up 2 bases, with 9 bases separating them. CDR3 bases: TGTGCCAGCAGCTTAGGAAAGGGGACCTACGAGCAGTACTTC. Encoded protein: CASSLGKGTYEQYF.

Relative to its sample, this clone is medium-sized. The V and J genes are TRBV20-1 and TRBJ2-1; maybe TRBD2 (6 bases). The CDR3 spans 13 residues. Germline V gene sequence: CDR1 DFQATT, CDR2 SNEGSKA (reference sequence). The V end was cut by 0 bases, the J end by 15 bases, with 18 bases between. CDR3 bases: TGCAGTGCTAGAGAATTCTCTCCGGGAGAGGTGTTCTTC. It specifies CSAREFSPGEVFF.

This clone was detected only once. J is TRBJ2-6 and V is TRBV7-8, with D perhaps matching TRBD2 (5 bases). The CDR3 extends over 18 amino acids. Per germline, CDR1 SGHVS and CDR2 FQNEAQ. Trimming left V 5 bases short and J 0 bases short, with 17 bases between. CDR3 sequence (DNA): TGTGCCAGCAGCCCCTCAGGACTCGATTTCTCTGGGGCCAACGTCCTGACTTTC. This gives the protein CASSPSGLDFSGANVLTF.

The chain employs TRBV7-3 and TRBJ2-1; 7 nucleotides match TRBD2. CDR1 and CDR2 from the germline V gene are SGHTA and FQGTGA. The CDR3 sequence is 15 residues long. The J segment lost 10 bases and the V segment lost 2 bases, leaving 11 bases of the junction unmatched. CDR3 region: CASSLYLGRVREQFF. CDR3 DNA: TGTGCCAGCAGCTTATACCTAGGGAGGGTTCGAGAGCAGTTCTTC.

Many counts were recorded for this clone. Additional DNA sequences in this sample encode the identical CDR3. This chain links TRBV7-9 with TRBJ1-3; 8 nucleotides line up with TRBD1. V lost 0 bases to trimming and J lost 6 bases; unmatched junction nucleotides: 4. The CDR3 covers 15 residues. Looked up from germline, CDR1 is SEHNR and CDR2 is FQNEAQ (reference sequence). CDR3 DNA: TGTGCCAGCAGCTTAGCCAGGGGGCTAACAAACACCATATATTTT. Translating it yields CASSLARGLTNTIYF.

This clone was seen many times. The J gene is TRBJ2-5, the V gene TRBV13; 10 bases agree with TRBD2. Germline values: CDR1 PRHDT, CDR2 FYEKMQ (reference sequence). J was trimmed by 6 bases and V by 5 bases; bases with no gene match: 6. There are 14 residues in the CDR3. CDR3 loop: CASSPAGGGKTQYF. DNA of the CDR3: TGTGCCAGCAGCCCAGCGGGAGGGGGAAAGACCCAGTACTTC.

The rearrangement uses TRBV27 and TRBJ2-1; 13 bases are shared with TRBD2. Germline trimming cut 8 bases from V and 7 bases from J; bases unmatched to any gene: 5. The CDR3 loop spans 14 amino acids. The germline V gene has CDR1 MNHEY and CDR2 SMNVEV (reference sequence). CDR3 protein: CASSWTSGGNEQFF. The CDR3 DNA reads TGTGCCAGCTCCTGGACTAGCGGGGGTAATGAGCAGTTCTTC.

This clone was seen at least ten times. This chain connects TRBV7-8 to TRBJ2-7, with a possible D match to TRBD2 (5 bases). Germline CDR1 SGHVS, CDR2 FQNEAQ. Trimming stripped 0 bases from V and 1 base from J, with 10 bases between. This CDR3 has 15 residues. The CDR3 coding sequence is TGTGCCAGCAGCTTAGCGGTGGGAGAGTCCTACGAGCAGTACTTC. Translation: CASSLAVGESYEQYF.

This clone was detected many times. The chain joins TRBV20-1 to TRBJ2-7; D is undetermined. The germline V gene has CDR1 DFQATT and CDR2 SNEGSKA (reference sequence). The CDR3 is made up of 10 amino acids. Between the trimmed V and J ends, which lost 7 bases and 3 bases, there was a span of 7 bases. For the CDR3, the DNA is TGCAGTGTGGGTGACTACGAGCAGTACTTC. It codes for CSVGDYEQYF.

This clone was seen many times. The chain employs TRBV5-1 and TRBJ2-7; 9 bases are shared with TRBD1. The V and J ends lost 3 bases and 3 bases, in that order; junction bases with no gene match: 4. The CDR3 extends over 14 amino acids. In germline, CDR1 is SGHRS, CDR2 YFSETQ. This CDR3 reads CASSYTGGIYEQYF. CDR3 coding DNA: TGCGCCAGCAGCTATACAGGGGGCATCTACGAGCAGTACTTC.

This clone was seen repeatedly, ten times or more. The V gene is TRBV5-6, the J gene TRBJ2-3; possibly TRBD1 for D (6 bases). V was cut by 3 bases and J by 6 bases, with 14 bases left in between. Germline-derived CDR1 and CDR2 are SGHDT and YYEEEE. The CDR3 totals 14 residues. CDR3 region: CASSWGSRGDTQYF. Here the CDR3 DNA reads TGTGCCAGCAGCTGGGGAAGCAGGGGCGATACGCAGTATTTT.

This clone was observed a few times. This chain joins TRBV12-3 or TRBV12-4 and TRBJ2-7; D gene uncertain. CDR3 size: 14 residues. V shed 0 bases and J shed 1 base, with 7 bases lying between them. The DNA for the CDR3 is TGTGCCAGCAGTTTAGCGGATTGGTCCTACGAGCAGTACTTC. Its translation: CASSLADWSYEQYF.

This clone was seen repeatedly, ten times or more. CDR3 loop: CASSESNLGAGNTIYF. For the CDR3, the DNA is TGCGCCAGCAGTGAGTCGAATCTGGGGGCCGGAAACACCATATATTTT. This chain connects TRBV10-2 to TRBJ1-3; D perhaps matches TRBD1 (6 bases). The CDR3 extends over 16 amino acids. Germline CDR1 WSHSY, CDR2 SAAADI. Trimming left V 0 bases short and J 4 bases short, with 13 bases between.

Many counts were recorded for this clone. The chain employs TRBV6-1 and TRBJ2-7; D remains unclear. The germline V gene has CDR1 MNHNS and CDR2 SASEGT. V dropped 2 bases and J dropped 0 bases, with 8 bases sitting between them. The CDR3 sequence is 14 residues long. Written as DNA, the CDR3 is TGTGCCAGCAGTGAAACGACGCACTCCTACGAGCAGTACTTC. Its protein is CASSETTHSYEQYF.

This clone was observed a handful of times. This chain joins TRBV2 and TRBJ2-7; TRBD2 agrees at 10 bases. The ends lost 11 bases at V and 5 bases at J; junction bases unmatched: 12. The CDR3 runs 14 residues. Germline CDR1 is SNHLY and CDR2 is FYNNEI. CDR3 DNA: TGTGCCGGGAGAACCGGGACTAGCGACCACGAGCAGTACTTC. Its protein product is CAGRTGTSDHEQYF.

V and J are TRBV5-1 and TRBJ2-7; 10 bases map to TRBD1. CDR1 SGHRS and CDR2 YFSETQ come from the germline V gene. This CDR3 contains 16 residues. The junction had 10 bases not matched to a gene; V was cut back by 5 bases and J by 2 bases. The CDR3 DNA reads as TGCGCCAGCAGTTCGCCTGTTGGGACAGGGGCCTACGAGCAGTACTTC. This gives the protein CASSSPVGTGAYEQYF.

This clone has at least ten counts. The rearrangement joins TRBV6-1 to TRBJ2-2; TRBD1 or TRBD2 may be the D gene (5 bases each). Trimming took 6 bases from V and 0 from J, leaving 11 bases between them. The CDR3 runs to 15 residues. Germline CDR1 and CDR2: MNHNS and SASEGT. The CDR3 bases are TGTGCCAGCAGCCCCGGGACCCCGAACACCGGGGAGCTGTTTTTT. Protein sequence: CASSPGTPNTGELFF.

Ten or more counts support this clone. Different DNA sequences within this sample yield the same CDR3. The chain has TRBV6-1 and TRBJ2-7, with TRBD1 matching over 11 bases. CDR3 size: 16 residues. J lost 3 bases, V lost 0 bases, and 4 bases had no gene match. Germline V gene sequence: CDR1 MNHNS, CDR2 SASEGT. CDR3 in amino acids: CASSEAAGTGGYEQYF. CDR3 nucleotides: TGTGCCAGCAGTGAAGCGGCCGGGACAGGGGGCTACGAGCAGTACTTC.

This chain links TRBV2 with TRBJ2-7, with TRBD2 matching over 10 bases. CDR1 SNHLY and CDR2 FYNNEI come from the germline V gene. The junction had 6 bases not matched to a gene; V was cut back by 7 bases and J by 0 bases. The CDR3 sequence is 15 residues long. This CDR3 reads CASNQLAGSSYEQYF. The CDR3 region has the DNA TGTGCCAGCAACCAACTAGCGGGGAGCTCCTACGAGCAGTACTTC.

This clone was recorded many times. The chain couples TRBV7-8 to TRBJ2-6, with 9 bases matching TRBD1. The CDR3 is 17 amino acids. Looked up from germline, CDR1 is SGHVS and CDR2 is FQNEAQ. The V gene end was trimmed by 5 bases and the J gene end by 1 base; junction bases not matched to a gene: 6. CDR3 amino acids: CASSIGQGRSGANVLTF. CDR3 coding DNA: TGTGCCAGCAGCATTGGACAGGGGCGATCTGGGGCCAACGTCCTGACTTTC.

There are a few counts of this clone. The chain has TRBV6-1 and TRBJ2-7, with TRBD1 matching 8 bases. The CDR3 spans 15 residues. Per the germline V gene, CDR1 is MNHNS and CDR2 is SASEGT. Trimming removed 7 bases from V and 5 bases from J; junction bases left unmatched: 13. The CDR3 spells CASTAPGTGRDEQYF. The CDR3 DNA reads TGTGCCAGCACCGCACCCGGGACAGGAAGGGACGAGCAGTACTTC.